The 19 T cell receptor beta chains listed next were all sequenced from one sample in a study of cytomegalovirus exposure and HLA in healthy donors. Produced via immunoSEQ multiplex PCR; TCRdb's table is partial and in-frame only. The sample includes over 200,000 clones, around nine tenths of them seen just once. The sequencing input was PBMCs. Receptor source: a woman younger than 35 in good health and CMV-seronegative.

This chain uses TRBV7-9 with TRBJ1-1; possibly TRBD1 for D (5 bases). CDR3 length: 13 residues. The V end lost 4 bases, the J end lost 11 bases, and 17 bases lay between the germline ends. Germline loops: CDR1 SEHNR, CDR2 FQNEAQ (reference sequence). CDR3 in DNA: TGTGCCAGCAGCTCCAACACCGGGGGGACGGCTTTCTTT. It yields the protein CASSSNTGGTAFF.

The V call is TRBV27, the J call TRBJ2-7; 7 bases match TRBD2. CDR3 length: 13 residues. CDR1 is MNHEY and CDR2 is SMNVEV in the germline V gene (reference sequence). The ends lost 5 bases at V and 3 bases at J; junction bases unmatched: 4. The chain's CDR3 is CASSEAGDYEQYF. DNA of the CDR3: TGTGCCAGCAGTGAGGCGGGGGACTACGAGCAGTACTTC.

V is TRBV15 and J is TRBJ1-2; D may be TRBD1 (6 bases). From germline, CDR1 is LNHNV and CDR2 YYDKDF (reference sequence). The CDR3 is 15 residues long. Trimming took off 8 bases at V and 4 bases at J, with 20 bases between the two ends. The CDR3 is CATWGEQGTRYGYTF. CDR3 DNA sequence: TGTGCCACCTGGGGTGAGCAGGGGACACGCTATGGCTACACCTTC.

This clone showed up just once. The J gene is TRBJ2-2, the V gene TRBV4-1, with D unresolved. Germline V gene sequence: CDR1 MGHRA, CDR2 YSYEKL. This CDR3 comprises 15 residues. Trimming left V 2 bases short and J 1 base short, with 8 bases between. CDR3 nucleotide sequence: TGCGCCAGCAGCCAATACCAGGAGAACACCGGGGAGCTGTTTTTT. Its protein is CASSQYQENTGELFF.

This chain joins TRBV28 and TRBJ1-1, with D perhaps matching TRBD1 (6 bases). Between the trimmed V and J ends, which lost 4 bases and 1 base, there was a span of 16 bases. Germline values: CDR1 MDHEN, CDR2 SYDVKM. The CDR3 spans 16 residues. This CDR3 is CASSYVGQRTNTEAFF. The CDR3 nucleotides read TGTGCCAGCAGTTATGTCGGACAGAGGACGAACACTGAAGCTTTCTTT.

The gene calls are TRBV2 and TRBJ1-5; 7 nucleotides align to TRBD1. Germline V lookup: CDR1 SNHLY, CDR2 FYNNEI. V dropped 6 bases and J dropped 9; count of bases not matched to a gene: 14. The CDR3 spans 15 residues. Here the CDR3 DNA reads TGTGCCAGCAGCGCGAGGACAGGCCCCGAGTCGCCCCAGCATTTT. This translates into CASSARTGPESPQHF.

This clone was counted once. This sequence joins TRBV6-1 and TRBJ2-2, with 7 bases matching TRBD2. Losses at the gene ends were 7 bases for V and 7 bases for J; bases not matched to a gene: 9. The germline V gene has CDR1 MNHNS and CDR2 SASEGT. CDR3 length: 14 amino acids. The CDR3 nucleotides read TGTGCCAGCAAGAGCGGGATGTCGGTCGGGGAGCTGTTTTTT. Protein product: CASKSGMSVGELFF.

The chain combines TRBV10-3 with TRBJ2-7; D possibly corresponds to TRBD1 (5 bases). Germline lookup yields CDR1 ENHRY and CDR2 SYGVKD. This CDR3 contains 14 residues. Trimming removed 10 bases at V and 2 bases at J, with 18 bases between. CDR3 region: CATAVQGLTYEQYF. Written as DNA, the CDR3 is TGTGCCACCGCGGTCCAGGGCTTAACCTACGAGCAGTACTTC.

The V gene is TRBV11-2, the J gene TRBJ2-1; TRBD2 matches at 9 bases. This CDR3 spans 17 amino acids. Per the germline V gene, CDR1 is SGHAT and CDR2 is FQNNGV. J was trimmed by 5 bases and V by 5 bases; bases with no gene match: 13. The CDR3 DNA follows: TGTGCCAGCAGCGTTAGAAGCGGGCTAGCGGGGAACAATGAGCAGTTCTTC. Its protein is CASSVRSGLAGNNEQFF.

This clone came up once. The chain joins TRBV7-8 to TRBJ2-7, with D maybe TRBD2 (5 bases). This CDR3 contains 16 residues. Germline loops: CDR1 SGHVS, CDR2 FQNEAQ. V lost 7 bases and J 0 bases, leaving 19 bases between the germline ends. CDR3 in amino acids: CASMRIVSSSSYEQYF. CDR3 sequence (DNA): TGTGCCAGCATGAGAATTGTTTCTAGCTCCTCCTACGAGCAGTACTTC.

This chain joins TRBV12-5 and TRBJ2-7; 9 bases agree with TRBD2. Trimming removed 4 bases from V and 3 bases from J; junction bases left unmatched: 16. This CDR3 has 18 residues. The germline CDR1 and CDR2 sequences are LGHNT and FRNRAP. The CDR3: CASGSTRLADRQIYEQYF. As DNA, the CDR3 is TGTGCTAGTGGTTCCACTAGACTAGCGGACCGACAAATCTACGAGCAGTACTTC.

The chain joins TRBV6-1 to TRBJ1-1; 9 bases fit TRBD1. V lost 4 bases, J lost 4 bases, and 1 base stayed unmatched. This CDR3 comprises 13 residues. The germline gives CDR1 MNHNS, CDR2 SASEGT. In nucleotides, the CDR3 is TGTGCCAGCAGTGGGGGACAGGGCACTGAAGCTTTCTTT. Residues: CASSGGQGTEAFF.

The CDR3 DNA sequence: TGCGCCAGCAGCTTGGTTCCAGCGGGAGAGGCCGTTGATACGCAGTATTTT. The encoded protein is CASSLVPAGEAVDTQYF. The chain couples TRBV5-1 to TRBJ2-3; 8 bases line up with TRBD2. The V and J ends lost 0 bases and 6 bases, in that order; junction bases with no gene match: 12. Germline V gives CDR1 SGHRS, CDR2 YFSETQ. There are 17 residues in the CDR3.

The chain links TRBV18 to TRBJ1-5; D gene ambiguous. V lost 1 base and J lost 1, with 11 bases in between. The CDR3 sequence is 16 residues long. CDR1 and CDR2 (germline): KGHSH, LQKENI. The CDR3 protein is CASSPRSAGSNQPQHF. Here the CDR3 DNA reads TGTGCCAGCTCACCACGCTCCGCGGGGAGCAATCAGCCCCAGCATTTT. The entire variable domain, with the rest obtained from reference TRBV18 and TRBJ1-5, is as follows: NAGVMQNPRHLVRRRGQEARLRCSPMKGHSHVYWYRQLPEEGLKFMVYLQKENIIDESGMPKERFSAEFPKEGPSILRIQQVVRGDSAAYFCASSPRSAGSNQPQHFGDGTRLSIL.

The rearrangement links TRBV5-1 to TRBJ2-1; 8 nucleotides agree with TRBD2. CDR3 size: 16 residues. V trimming: 0 bases; J trimming: 5 bases; junction bases outside the gene matches: 7. CDR1 is SGHRS, CDR2 YFSETQ, per germline. CDR3 residues: CASSLVTGGAHNEQFF. DNA for the CDR3: TGCGCCAGCAGCTTGGTTACGGGAGGGGCCCACAATGAGCAGTTCTTC.

J is TRBJ1-5 and V is TRBV7-2, with D maybe TRBD1 (6 bases). Germline V gene lookup returns CDR1 SGHTA and CDR2 FQGNSA. The V and J ends lost 2 bases and 1 base respectively, with 9 bases between them. The CDR3 consists of 15 residues. Here the CDR3 DNA reads TGTGCCAGCAGCTTACGGGACACGAGCAATCAGCCCCAGCATTTT. It encodes CASSLRDTSNQPQHF.

V usage is TRBV10-3 and J usage is TRBJ2-7, with 9 bases lining up with TRBD1. This CDR3 spans 14 amino acids. Germline V CDR1 and CDR2: ENHRY, SYGVKD. Trimming removed 5 bases from V and 1 base from J; junction bases left unmatched: 3. CDR3: CAISRTGASYEQYF. In nucleotides, the CDR3 is TGTGCCATCAGTCGGACAGGGGCGTCCTACGAGCAGTACTTC.

CDR3 DNA sequence: TGTGCCAGCAGTTTAAGGGACACCCTTAGGTTATCTGGAAACACCATATATTTT. Translating it yields CASSLRDTLRLSGNTIYF. The chain employs TRBV28 and TRBJ1-3; D possibly corresponds to TRBD1 (6 bases). Germline V gene data show CDR1 as MDHEN and CDR2 as SYDVKM. The CDR3 extends over 18 amino acids. V was clipped by 2 bases and J by 1 base, with 18 bases between them.

The chain couples TRBV9 to TRBJ1-1, with 8 nucleotides matching TRBD1. Trimming cost V 0 bases and J 4 bases; bases outside gene matches: 2. CDR3 length equals 14 residues. CDR1 is SGDLS, CDR2 YYNGEE, per germline. The CDR3 reads CASSVGTGPTEAFF. The CDR3 DNA follows: TGTGCCAGCAGCGTAGGGACAGGGCCCACTGAAGCTTTCTTT.